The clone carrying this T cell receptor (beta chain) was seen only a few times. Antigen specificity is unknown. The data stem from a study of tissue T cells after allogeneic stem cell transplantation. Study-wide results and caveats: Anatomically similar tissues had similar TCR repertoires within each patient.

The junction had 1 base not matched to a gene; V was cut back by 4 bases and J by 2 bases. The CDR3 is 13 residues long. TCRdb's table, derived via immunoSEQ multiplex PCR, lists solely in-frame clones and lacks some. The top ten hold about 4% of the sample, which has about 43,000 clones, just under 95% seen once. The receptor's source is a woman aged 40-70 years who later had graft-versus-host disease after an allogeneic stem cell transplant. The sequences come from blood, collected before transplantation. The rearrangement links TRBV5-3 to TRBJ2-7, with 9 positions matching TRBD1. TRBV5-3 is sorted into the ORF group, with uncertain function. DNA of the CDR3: TGTGCCAGAAGCACAGGGGGCGCCTACGAGCAGTACTTC. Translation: CARSTGGAYEQYF.